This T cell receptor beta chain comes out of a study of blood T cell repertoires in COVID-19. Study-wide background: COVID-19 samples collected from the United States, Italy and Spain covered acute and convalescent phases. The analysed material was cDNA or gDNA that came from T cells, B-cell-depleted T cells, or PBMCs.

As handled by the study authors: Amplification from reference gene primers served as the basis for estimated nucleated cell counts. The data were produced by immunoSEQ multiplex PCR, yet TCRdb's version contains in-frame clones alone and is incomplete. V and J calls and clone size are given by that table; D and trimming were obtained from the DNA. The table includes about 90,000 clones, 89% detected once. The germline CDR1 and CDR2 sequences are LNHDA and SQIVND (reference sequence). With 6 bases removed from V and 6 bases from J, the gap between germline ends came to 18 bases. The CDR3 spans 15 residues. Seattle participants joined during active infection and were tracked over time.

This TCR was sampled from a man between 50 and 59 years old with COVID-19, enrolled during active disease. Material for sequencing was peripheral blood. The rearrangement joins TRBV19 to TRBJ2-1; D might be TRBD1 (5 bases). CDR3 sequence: CASRQRGSFGNEQFF. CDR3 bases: TGTGCCAGTAGGCAAAGGGGCTCCTTCGGCAATGAGCAGTTCTTC.